Following are 11 T cell receptor beta chains from one sample sequenced in a study of CXCR3-negative and CXCR3-positive naive CD8 T cells. Study conclusions and caveats: TRB CDR3 hydrophobicity was greater in CXCR3-positive naive cells than in CXCR3-negative naive cells.

UMI-labeled TRB cDNA libraries were prepared by 5' RACE. TCRdb re-called the 5' RACE reads; one entry per CDR3 protein, DNA not given. The sample table includes about 98,000 distinct CDR3 sequences. Their recognized antigens are unknown. The sequencing input was naive CXCR3+ CD8+ T cells from blood. The subset was: CD45RO-CCR7+CD27+CD95- naive CD8+ T cells expressing CXCR3 (TNR3+). The receptors derive from a human donor in good health. Some clones in this sample may be carry-over from other donors' samples.

The rearrangement uses TRBV7-2 and TRBJ2-7. In germline, CDR1 is SGHTA, CDR2 FQGNSA. The CDR3 is made up of 16 amino acids. The CDR3 here is CASSFISGVGSYEQYF.

The chain joins TRBV21-1 to TRBJ2-7; as DNA is missing, the TRBD2 call by TCRdb cannot be tested. TRBV21-1 is recorded as a pseudogene. The CDR3 consists of 19 residues. The CDR3 is CASSKKPKRGSPDLYEQYF.

The rearrangement joins TRBV4-2 to TRBJ1-2. The CDR3 loop spans 16 amino acids. Germline loops: CDR1 LGHNA, CDR2 YNFKEQ. The CDR3 loop is CASSRVVGIDNYGYTF.

The chain combines TRBV7-2 with TRBJ2-4. The CDR3 length is 13 residues. In germline, CDR1 is SGHTA, CDR2 FQGNSA. The CDR3: CASSQIAKNIQYF.

V is TRBV6-2 or TRBV6-3 and J is TRBJ1-1; TCRdb picks TRBD1, but there is no DNA to check that call. There are 16 residues in the CDR3. Germline loops: CDR1 MNHEY, CDR2 SVGEGT. This chain's CDR3 is CASRVSPGQGITEAFF.

The rearrangement uses TRBV28 and TRBJ2-5; the D call of TRBD1 rests on TCRdb alone, since no DNA is present to check it. Germline V CDR1 and CDR2: MDHEN, SYDVKM. The CDR3 has 13 residues. The CDR3 loop is CASSLGGRETEYF.

The rearrangement joins TRBV5-1 to TRBJ2-1; there is no DNA to check the TCRdb D call of TRBD1. The CDR3 contains 16 residues. Germline V gene data show CDR1 as SGHRS and CDR2 as YFSETQ. The chain's CDR3 is CASSLWVRSGQNEQFF.

The chain uses TRBV4-1 and TRBJ2-2; the D gene TCRdb calls, TRBD1, cannot be checked with no DNA. CDR1 and CDR2 (germline): MGHRA, YSYEKL. The CDR3 is made up of 15 amino acids. This CDR3 is CASSPGGARTGELFF.

The chain has TRBV29-1 and TRBJ2-5; the D call from TCRdb, TRBD2, cannot be confirmed without DNA. Germline CDR1 is SQVTM and CDR2 is ANQGSEA. The CDR3 runs to 14 residues. The CDR3 protein is CSVESSGAGETQYF.

V gene TRBV25-1 combines with J gene TRBJ2-7; absent DNA, TCRdb's TRBD1 call cannot be checked. The CDR3 runs 13 residues. Germline V gene sequence: CDR1 MGHDK, CDR2 SYGVNS. The CDR3 reads CASSQDSRPGQYF.

The chain combines TRBV6-4 with TRBJ2-1; absent DNA, TCRdb's TRBD2 call cannot be checked. The CDR3 runs to 14 residues. Germline lookup yields CDR1 MRHNA and CDR2 SNTAGT. CDR3 loop: CASSDSGSYNEQFF.